Sequencing of this T cell receptor beta chain was carried out in a study of long-term antiretroviral therapy in people with HIV. The junction had 13 bases not matched to a gene; V was cut back by 5 bases and J by 0 bases. There are 18 residues in the CDR3. The germline V gene has CDR1 LNHNV and CDR2 YYDKDF (reference sequence). General study findings and limits: Sampling of blood ran from about 2004 to 2018, and older ART regimens were possibly in use.

Comments on this clone: Its cognate antigen is unknown.

immunoSEQ v3.0 was run at survey level. The repertoire was sequenced with immunoSEQ multiplex PCR; TCRdb's copy has only in-frame clones and lacks some. The sample yields almost 30,000 clones, approximately 90% seen once. The chain carries TRBV15 and TRBJ1-2; the match to TRBD1 covers 9 bases. The receptor comes from a man in his fifties or sixties with HIV. The input for sequencing was unsorted PBMCs, taken 3.2 years before starting antiretroviral therapy. CDR3 DNA sequence: TGTGCCACCAGCCGTCTCGGGACAGGGCTACCCTCTAACTATGGCTACACCTTC. This sequence encodes CATSRLGTGLPSNYGYTF.